The T cell receptor (beta chain) described here comes from a study of shared clonotypes between healthy human individuals (dated by TCRdb to 2020 to 2021). Notes on the research overall: The cohort comprised a couple of women and a few men aged 18 to 49 years. Blood TCR repertoires of a handful of healthy adults were deeply sequenced to estimate repertoire size and the extent of clonotype sharing between individuals. For each donor, CD4 naive and CD4 memory were each run on three plates, CD8 naive on two plates, and CD8 memory on one plate. Between about 0.85 and 9.5 billion PBMCs per donor were obtained by leukapheresis. To increase sequencing depth and limit assay-specific biases, TCR repertoire library preparation and sequencing were carried out by different laboratories using diverse techniques. General findings and caveats noted by the study authors: Higher generation probabilities were observed for clonotypes shared by all four sorted-subset donors than for non-shared clonotypes. Even with the large sequencing depth, rarefaction of the sorted-subset datasets indicated that sequencing was incomplete. Because the study included only a small number of donors, the genetic and exposure-history diversity represented was limited. Naive subsets generally had larger estimated clonotype richness than memory subsets did. Sampling was restricted to blood, and TCR repertoires in tissue are likely to differ from TCR repertoires in blood. Pairwise subsampling indicated that sequencing depth was expected to affect the degree of clonotype sharing among donors. Across four donors, roughly 5.4% of naive CD4, roughly 3.3% of naive CD8, about 2.3% of memory CD4, and about 0.44% of memory CD8 clonotypes were shared.

Notes on this clone: Its antigen target is currently unknown. Base qualities are not at hand, and no much larger clone is one base apart.

The donors were healthy, HIV-negative adults who had no recently reported acute infections or vaccinations. Every donor was a Caucasian adult living in Nashville, Tennessee, USA. CD4+ T cells were enriched through magnetic negative selection, after which naive cells were positively selected on CD45RA and the remaining negative fraction served as the memory subset. Blood was collected by leukapheresis, and PBMCs were isolated by Ficoll-Histopaque density gradient centrifugation and then cryopreserved in liquid nitrogen vapor phase. Analytical flow cytometry was used to check the purity and quantity of each magnetically sorted T cell population. Each sorted fraction had its genomic DNA isolated and then quantified by UV absorbance on a Nanodrop 2000c. Using the deep immunoSEQ assay, TCR CDR3 regions were amplified from genomic DNA by multiplex PCR. Extracted genomic DNA from each cell subset was distributed evenly across all wells of several immunoSEQ 96-well plates, and each plate was treated as a replicate. Each replicate PCR for sorted subsets received around 0.2 ug genomic DNA, equal to about 30,000 T cell genomes. Purified libraries were quantified with a Qubit 3.0 fluorometer, sized on a Bioanalyzer 2100, and re-quantified with the KAPA Library Quantification kit. Each immunoSEQ 96-well plate was sequenced on its own single-read 150-cycle Illumina NextSeq 550 flow cell. The authors processed their data as follows. Because the immunoSEQ output held only junctional sequences and lacked quality scores, the filtering could not match the filtering applied to full-length reads. To assign V/J genes and CDR3, sequences were annotated using PyIR, a Python wrapper for IgBLAST v1.9, with IMGT germline references. Reads were removed for weak V/J assignments (E-value above 1e-6), missing CDR3, stop codons, out-of-frame junctions, or ambiguous translated residues. V3J clonotypes were defined by identical inferred V gene, J gene, and CDR3 amino acid sequence. The percentage overlap between two repertoires was calculated by dividing the number of shared unique clonotypes by the size of the smaller repertoire. Richness of each repertoire was evaluated using RTK rarefaction, the Chao1 estimator, and Recon v2.1 estimates of unobserved clonotypes. Generation probabilities for all TCRbeta clonotypes obtained by the gDNA method from a handful of donors were computed using OLGA. The clones in this table, taken by TCRdb from immuneACCESS, are in-frame only. Not every clone is retained; where verified, under half of the shortfall comes from an unresolved V gene, and the cause of the rest is unknown. From that table come the V and J calls and clone size; the DNA was used to work out D and trimming. Across this sample there are some 2.1 million clones, with 85% to 95% seen only once. Of the sample, 0.13% falls within the top ten clones.

CDR3 length: 16 amino acids, cysteine to phenylalanine. The kept DNA is CDR3 alone, 48 bases in frame from the first base. CDR1 and CDR2 are read off the germline V gene as LGHNA and YSLEER. V and J lose 3 bases and 0 bases, and a span of 14 bases separates them. The receptor chain draws on TRBV4-3 and TRBJ1-1, with TRBD1 perhaps the D gene, on 6 matching bases. Sequencing was performed on naive CD4+ T cells sorted from blood. The sample's cell subset or site, from its label and the paper: CD45RA+ positively selected. The TCR originated in a man aged 18 to 29 in good health. Read as DNA, the sequence is TGCGCCAGCAGCCAGGGATCCGACAGGATGAACACTGAAGCTTTCTTT. Its protein reads: CASSQGSDRMNTEAFF.